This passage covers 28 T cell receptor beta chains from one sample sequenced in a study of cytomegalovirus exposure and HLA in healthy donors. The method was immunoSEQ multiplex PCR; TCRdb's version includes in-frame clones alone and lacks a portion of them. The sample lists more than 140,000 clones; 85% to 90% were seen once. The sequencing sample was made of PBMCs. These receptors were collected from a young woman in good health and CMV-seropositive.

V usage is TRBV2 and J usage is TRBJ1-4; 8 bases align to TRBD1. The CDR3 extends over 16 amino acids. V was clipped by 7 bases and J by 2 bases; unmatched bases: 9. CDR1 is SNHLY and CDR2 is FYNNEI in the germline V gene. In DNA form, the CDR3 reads TGTGCCAGCACCCCGGACAGGGTGTCCACTAATGAAAAACTGTTTTTT. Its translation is CASTPDRVSTNEKLFF.

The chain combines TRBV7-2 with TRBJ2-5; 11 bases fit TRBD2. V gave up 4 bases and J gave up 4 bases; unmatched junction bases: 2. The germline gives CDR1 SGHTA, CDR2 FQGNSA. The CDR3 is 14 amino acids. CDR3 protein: CASSSGLAGETQYF. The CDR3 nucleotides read TGTGCCAGCAGCTCCGGACTAGCGGGAGAGACCCAGTACTTC.

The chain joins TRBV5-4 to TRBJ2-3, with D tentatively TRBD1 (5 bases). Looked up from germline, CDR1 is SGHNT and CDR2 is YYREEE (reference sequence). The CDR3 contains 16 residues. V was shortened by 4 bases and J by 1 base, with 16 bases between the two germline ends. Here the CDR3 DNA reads TGTGCCAGCAGCATAGGCAGGGCGCAGCGCACAGATACGCAGTATTTT. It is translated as CASSIGRAQRTDTQYF. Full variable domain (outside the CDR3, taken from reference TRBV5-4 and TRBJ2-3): ETGVTQSPTHLIKTRGQQVTLRCSSQSGHNTVSWYQQALGQGPQFIFQYYREEENGRGNFPPRFSGLQFPNYSSELNVNALELDDSALYLCASSIGRAQRTDTQYFGPGTRLTVL.

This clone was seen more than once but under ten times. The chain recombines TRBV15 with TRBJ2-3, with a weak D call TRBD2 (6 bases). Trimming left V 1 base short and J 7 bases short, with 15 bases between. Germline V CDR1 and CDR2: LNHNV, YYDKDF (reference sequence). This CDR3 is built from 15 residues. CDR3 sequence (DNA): TGTGCCACCAGCAGAGTGGGGGGTGGAACAAATACGCAGTATTTT. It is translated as CATSRVGGGTNTQYF.

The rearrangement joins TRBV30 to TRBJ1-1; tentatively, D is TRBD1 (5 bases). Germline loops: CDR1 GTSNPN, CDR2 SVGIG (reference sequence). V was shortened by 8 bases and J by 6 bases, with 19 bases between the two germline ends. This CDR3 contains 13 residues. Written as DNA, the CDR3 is TGTGCCCACAAACTATCCGGGGGGTCTGAAGCTTTCTTT. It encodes CAHKLSGGSEAFF.

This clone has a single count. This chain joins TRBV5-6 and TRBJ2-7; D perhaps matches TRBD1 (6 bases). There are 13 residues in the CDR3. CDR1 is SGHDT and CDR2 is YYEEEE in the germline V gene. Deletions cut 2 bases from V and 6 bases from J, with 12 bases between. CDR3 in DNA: TGTGCCAGCAGCTTAGGGGGATTTCCCGAGCAGTACTTC. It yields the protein CASSLGGFPEQYF.

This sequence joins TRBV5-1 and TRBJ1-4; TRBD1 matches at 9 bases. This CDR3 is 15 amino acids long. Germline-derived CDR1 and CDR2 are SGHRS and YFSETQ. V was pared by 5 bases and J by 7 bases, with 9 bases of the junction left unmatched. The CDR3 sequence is CASSRDRAGSEKLFF. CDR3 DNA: TGCGCCAGCAGTCGGGACAGGGCGGGTAGTGAAAAACTGTTTTTT.

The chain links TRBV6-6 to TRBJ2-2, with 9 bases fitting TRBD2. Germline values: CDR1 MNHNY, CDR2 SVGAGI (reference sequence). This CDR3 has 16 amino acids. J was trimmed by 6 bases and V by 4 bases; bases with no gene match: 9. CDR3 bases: TGTGCCAGCAGTTCTTCAATAGCGGGAGTCGCCGGGGAGCTGTTTTTT. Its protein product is CASSSSIAGVAGELFF.

The CDR3 coding sequence is TGCGCCAGCAGAAGGGACAACACAGATACGCAGTATTTT. The encoded protein is CASRRDNTDTQYF. The chain couples TRBV5-1 to TRBJ2-3; D possibly corresponds to TRBD1 (6 bases). The CDR3 sequence is 13 residues long. Germline V gene data show CDR1 as SGHRS and CDR2 as YFSETQ. The V end was cut by 5 bases, the J end by 2 bases, with 9 bases between.

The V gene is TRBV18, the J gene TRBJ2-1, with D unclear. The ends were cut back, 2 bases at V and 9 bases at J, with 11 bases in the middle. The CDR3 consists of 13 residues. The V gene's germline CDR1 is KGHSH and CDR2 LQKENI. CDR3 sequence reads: CASSPGMVGEQFF. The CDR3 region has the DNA TGTGCCAGCTCACCAGGTATGGTCGGTGAGCAGTTCTTC.

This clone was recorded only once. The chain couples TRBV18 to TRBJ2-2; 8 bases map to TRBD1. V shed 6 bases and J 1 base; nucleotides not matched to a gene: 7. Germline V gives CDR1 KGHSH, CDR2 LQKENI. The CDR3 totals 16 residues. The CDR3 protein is CASSLQGVVNTGELFF. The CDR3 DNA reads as TGTGCCAGCTCGCTACAGGGGGTAGTGAACACCGGGGAGCTGTTTTTT.

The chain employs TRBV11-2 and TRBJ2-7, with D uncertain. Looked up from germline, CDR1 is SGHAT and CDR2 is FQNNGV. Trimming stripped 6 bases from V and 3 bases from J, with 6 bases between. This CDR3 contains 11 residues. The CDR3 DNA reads TGTGCCAGCAGGAACTTCTACGAGCAGTACTTC. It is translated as CASRNFYEQYF.

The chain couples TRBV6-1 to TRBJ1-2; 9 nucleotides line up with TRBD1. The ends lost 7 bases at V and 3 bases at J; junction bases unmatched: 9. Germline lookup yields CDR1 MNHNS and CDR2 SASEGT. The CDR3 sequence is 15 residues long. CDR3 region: CASNKEGTGYYGYTF. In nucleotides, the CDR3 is TGTGCCAGCAACAAAGAGGGGACAGGGTACTATGGCTACACCTTC.

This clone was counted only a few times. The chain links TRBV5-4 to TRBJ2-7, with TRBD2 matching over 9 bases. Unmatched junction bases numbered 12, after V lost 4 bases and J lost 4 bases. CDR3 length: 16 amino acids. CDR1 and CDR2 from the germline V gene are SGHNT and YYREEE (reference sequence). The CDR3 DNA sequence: TGTGCCAGCAGCCCGCAAGCCGGGACTAGCAGATACGAGCAGTACTTC. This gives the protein CASSPQAGTSRYEQYF.

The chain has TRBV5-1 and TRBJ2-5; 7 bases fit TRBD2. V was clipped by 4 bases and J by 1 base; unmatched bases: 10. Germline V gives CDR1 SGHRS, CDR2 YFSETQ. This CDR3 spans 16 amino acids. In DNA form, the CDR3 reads TGCGCCAGCAGCCCCCGGGTAGCGGGCACCCAAGAGACCCAGTACTTC. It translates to CASSPRVAGTQETQYF.

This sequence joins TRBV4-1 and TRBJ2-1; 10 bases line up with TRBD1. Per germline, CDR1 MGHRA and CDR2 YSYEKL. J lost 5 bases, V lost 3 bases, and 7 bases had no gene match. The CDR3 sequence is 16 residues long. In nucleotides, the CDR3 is TGCGCCAGCAGCCAGATCGACAGGGGGCTAGACAATGAGCAGTTCTTC. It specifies CASSQIDRGLDNEQFF.

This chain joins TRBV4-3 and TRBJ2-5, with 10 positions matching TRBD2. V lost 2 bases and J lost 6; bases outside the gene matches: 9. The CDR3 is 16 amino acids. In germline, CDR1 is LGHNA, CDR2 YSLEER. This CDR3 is CASSQRLAGVLKTQYF. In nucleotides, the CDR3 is TGCGCCAGCAGCCAAAGGCTAGCGGGAGTCCTAAAGACCCAGTACTTC.

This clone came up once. The CDR3 DNA is TGCGCCAGCAGTCTGGAGCGGGAGAGGACAGATACGCAGTATTTT. Translation gives CASSLERERTDTQYF. The rearrangement uses TRBV4-3 and TRBJ2-3; 8 positions agree with TRBD2. J lost 3 bases, V lost 6 bases, and 8 bases had no gene match. This CDR3 is built from 15 residues. Germline CDR1 and CDR2: LGHNA and YSLEER.

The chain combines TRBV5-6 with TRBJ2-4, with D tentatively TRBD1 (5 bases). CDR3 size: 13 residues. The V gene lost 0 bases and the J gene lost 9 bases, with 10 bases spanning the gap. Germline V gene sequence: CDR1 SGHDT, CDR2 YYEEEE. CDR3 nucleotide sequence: TGTGCCAGCAGCTTGGCAGGGCGCGTCATTCAGTACTTC. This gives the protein CASSLAGRVIQYF.

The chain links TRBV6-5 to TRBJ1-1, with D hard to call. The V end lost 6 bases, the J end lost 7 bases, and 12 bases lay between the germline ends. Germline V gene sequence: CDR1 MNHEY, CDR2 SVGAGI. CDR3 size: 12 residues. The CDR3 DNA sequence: TGTGCCAGCAGCTCGATCACTTTTGAAGCTTTCTTT. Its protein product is CASSSITFEAFF.

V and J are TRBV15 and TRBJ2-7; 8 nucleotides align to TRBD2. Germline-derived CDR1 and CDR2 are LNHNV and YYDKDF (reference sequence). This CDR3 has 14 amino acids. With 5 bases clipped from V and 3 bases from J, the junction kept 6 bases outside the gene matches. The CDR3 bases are TGTGCCACCAGCGTTTCGCGGGAGGACTACGAGCAGTACTTC. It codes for CATSVSREDYEQYF. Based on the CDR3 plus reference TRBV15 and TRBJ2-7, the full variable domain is DAMVIQNPRYQVTQFGKPVTLSCSQTLNHNVMYWYQQKSSQAPKLLFHYYDKDFNNEADTPDNFQSRRPNTSFCFLDIRSPGLGDTAMYLCATSVSREDYEQYFGPGTRLTVT.

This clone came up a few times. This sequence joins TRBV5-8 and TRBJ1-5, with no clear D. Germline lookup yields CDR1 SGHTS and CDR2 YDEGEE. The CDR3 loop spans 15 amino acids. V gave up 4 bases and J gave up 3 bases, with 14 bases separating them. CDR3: CASSLGRLSNQPQHF. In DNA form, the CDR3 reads TGTGCCAGCAGCCTCGGGAGGCTTTCCAATCAGCCCCAGCATTTT.

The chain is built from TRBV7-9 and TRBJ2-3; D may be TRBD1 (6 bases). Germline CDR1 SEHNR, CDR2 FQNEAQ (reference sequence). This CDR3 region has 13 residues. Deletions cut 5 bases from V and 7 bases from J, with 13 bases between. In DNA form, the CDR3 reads TGTGCCAGCAGCCTACCTAGGGGGAATACGCAGTATTTT. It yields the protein CASSLPRGNTQYF.

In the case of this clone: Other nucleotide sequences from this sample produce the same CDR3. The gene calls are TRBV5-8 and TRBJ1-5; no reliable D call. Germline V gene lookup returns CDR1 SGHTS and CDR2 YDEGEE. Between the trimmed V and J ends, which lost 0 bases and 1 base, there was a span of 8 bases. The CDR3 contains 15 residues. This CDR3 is CASSLGGRSNQPQHF. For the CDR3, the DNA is TGTGCCAGCAGCTTGGGAGGTAGGAGCAATCAGCCCCAGCATTTT.

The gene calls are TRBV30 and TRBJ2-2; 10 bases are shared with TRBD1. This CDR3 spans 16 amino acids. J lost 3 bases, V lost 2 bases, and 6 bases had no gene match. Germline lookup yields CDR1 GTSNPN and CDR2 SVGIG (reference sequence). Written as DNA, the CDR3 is TGTGCCTGGAGTTTGGGGACAGGGGTGGACACCGGGGAGCTGTTTTTT. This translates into CAWSLGTGVDTGELFF.

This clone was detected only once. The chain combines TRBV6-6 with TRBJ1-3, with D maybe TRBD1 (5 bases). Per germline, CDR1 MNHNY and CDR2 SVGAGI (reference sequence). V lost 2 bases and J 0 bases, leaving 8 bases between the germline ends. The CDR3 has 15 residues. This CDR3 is CASSYDSYSGNTIYF. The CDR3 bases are TGTGCCAGCAGTTACGACAGCTACTCTGGAAACACCATATATTTT.

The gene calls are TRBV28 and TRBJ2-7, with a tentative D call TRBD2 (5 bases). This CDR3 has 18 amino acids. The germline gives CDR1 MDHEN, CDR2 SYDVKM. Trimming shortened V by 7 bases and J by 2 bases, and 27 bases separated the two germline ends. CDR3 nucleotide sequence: TGTGCCAGCACCCCGCCGGAATTCGGCGGGTCTCTGCCCTACGAGCAGTACTTC. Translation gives CASTPPEFGGSLPYEQYF.

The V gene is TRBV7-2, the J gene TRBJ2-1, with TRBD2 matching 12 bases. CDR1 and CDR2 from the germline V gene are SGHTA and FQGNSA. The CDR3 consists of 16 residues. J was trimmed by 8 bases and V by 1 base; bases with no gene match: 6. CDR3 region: CASSLVPSGRGDEQFF. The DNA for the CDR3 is TGTGCCAGCAGCTTAGTCCCTAGCGGGAGGGGTGATGAGCAGTTCTTC.